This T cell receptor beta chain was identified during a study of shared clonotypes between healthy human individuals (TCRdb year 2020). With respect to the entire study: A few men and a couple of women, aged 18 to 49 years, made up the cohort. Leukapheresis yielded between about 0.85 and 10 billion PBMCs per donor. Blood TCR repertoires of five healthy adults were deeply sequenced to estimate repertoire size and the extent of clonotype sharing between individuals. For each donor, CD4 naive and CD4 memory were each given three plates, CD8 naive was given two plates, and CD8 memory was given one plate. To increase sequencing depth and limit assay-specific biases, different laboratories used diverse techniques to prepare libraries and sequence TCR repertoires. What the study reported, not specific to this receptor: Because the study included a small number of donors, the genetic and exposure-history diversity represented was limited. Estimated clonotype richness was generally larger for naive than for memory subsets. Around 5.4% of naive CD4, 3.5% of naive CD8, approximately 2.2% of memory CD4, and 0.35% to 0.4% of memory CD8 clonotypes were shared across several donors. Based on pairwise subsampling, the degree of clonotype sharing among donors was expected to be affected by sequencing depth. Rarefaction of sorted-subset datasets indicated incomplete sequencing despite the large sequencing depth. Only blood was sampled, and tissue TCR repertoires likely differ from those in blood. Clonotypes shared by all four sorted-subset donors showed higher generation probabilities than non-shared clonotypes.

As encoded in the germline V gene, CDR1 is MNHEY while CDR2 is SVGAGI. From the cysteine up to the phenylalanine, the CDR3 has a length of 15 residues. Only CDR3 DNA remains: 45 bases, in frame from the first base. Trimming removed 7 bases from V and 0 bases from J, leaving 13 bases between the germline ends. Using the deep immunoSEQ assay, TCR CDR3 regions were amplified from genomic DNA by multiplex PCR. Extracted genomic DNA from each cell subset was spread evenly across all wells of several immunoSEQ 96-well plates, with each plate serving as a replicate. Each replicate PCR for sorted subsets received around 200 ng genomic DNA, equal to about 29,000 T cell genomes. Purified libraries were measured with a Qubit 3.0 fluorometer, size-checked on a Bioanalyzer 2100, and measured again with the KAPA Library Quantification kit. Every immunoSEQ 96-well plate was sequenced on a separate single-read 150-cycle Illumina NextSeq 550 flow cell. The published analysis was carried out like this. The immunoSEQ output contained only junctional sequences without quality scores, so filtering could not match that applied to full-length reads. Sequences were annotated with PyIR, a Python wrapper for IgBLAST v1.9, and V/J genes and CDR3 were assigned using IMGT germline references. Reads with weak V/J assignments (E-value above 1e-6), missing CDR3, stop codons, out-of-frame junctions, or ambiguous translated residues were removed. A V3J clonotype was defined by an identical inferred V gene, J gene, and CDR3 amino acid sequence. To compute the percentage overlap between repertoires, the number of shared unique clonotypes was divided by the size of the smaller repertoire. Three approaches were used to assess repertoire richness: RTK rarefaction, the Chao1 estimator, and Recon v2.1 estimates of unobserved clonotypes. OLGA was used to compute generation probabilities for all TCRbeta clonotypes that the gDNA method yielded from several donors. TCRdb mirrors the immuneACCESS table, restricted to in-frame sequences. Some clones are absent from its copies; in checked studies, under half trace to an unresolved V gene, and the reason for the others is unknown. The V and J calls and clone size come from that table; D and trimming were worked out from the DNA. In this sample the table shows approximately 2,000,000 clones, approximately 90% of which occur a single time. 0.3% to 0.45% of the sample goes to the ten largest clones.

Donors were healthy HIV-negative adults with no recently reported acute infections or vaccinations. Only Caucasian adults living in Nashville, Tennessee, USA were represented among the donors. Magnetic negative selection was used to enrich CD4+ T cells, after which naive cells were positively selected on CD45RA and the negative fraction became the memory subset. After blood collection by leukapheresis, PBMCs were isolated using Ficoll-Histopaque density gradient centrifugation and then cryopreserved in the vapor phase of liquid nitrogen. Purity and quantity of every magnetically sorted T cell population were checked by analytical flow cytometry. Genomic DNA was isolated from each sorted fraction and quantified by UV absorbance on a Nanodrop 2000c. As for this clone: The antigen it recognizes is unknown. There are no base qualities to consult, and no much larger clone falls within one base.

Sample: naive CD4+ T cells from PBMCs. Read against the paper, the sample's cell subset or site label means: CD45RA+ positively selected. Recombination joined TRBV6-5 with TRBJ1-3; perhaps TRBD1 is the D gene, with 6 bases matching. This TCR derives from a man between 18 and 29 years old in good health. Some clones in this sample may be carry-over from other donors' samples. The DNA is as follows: TGTGCCAGCACCCAGGACAGTAACTCTGGAAACACCATATATTTT. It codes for CASTQDSNSGNTIYF.